These 23 T cell receptor beta chains originate from one sample sequenced in a study of graft-versus-host responses after intestinal transplantation. No cognate antigen is known for these TCRs. Some clones are missing from TCRdb's copy, which holds only in-frame ones; the method was immunoSEQ multiplex PCR. The table records about 71,000 clones, about nine tenths of them present only once. The sample in question was unstimulated CD8+ T cells sorted from spleen or lymph node cells, obtained before intestinal transplant. These receptors were taken from a human donor who received an intestinal transplant.

The rearrangement links TRBV13 to TRBJ1-2; D is possibly TRBD1 (5 bases). The length of the CDR3 is 15 residues. With 0 bases removed from V and 5 bases from J, the gap between germline ends came to 13 bases. CDR1 is PRHDT and CDR2 is FYEKMQ in the germline V gene (reference sequence). The CDR3 region has the DNA TGTGCCAGCAGCTTAGGCCGACAGACCTATTATGGCTACACCTTC. It yields the protein CASSLGRQTYYGYTF. The whole variable domain, remainder taken from reference TRBV13 and TRBJ1-2, is AAGVIQSPRHLIKEKRETATLKCYPIPRHDTVYWYQQGPGQDPQFLISFYEKMQSDKGSIPDRFSAQQFSDYHSELNMSSLELGDSALYFCASSLGRQTYYGYTFGSGTRLTVV.

Note on this clone: The junction does not match germline at one end; this may be a read error. This chain connects TRBV19 to TRBJ1-6; 7 nucleotides line up with TRBD1. CDR3 length equals 14 residues. Germline V CDR1 and CDR2: LNHDA, SQIVND (reference sequence). CDR3 DNA: TGTGCTAGTAGTATCGGGACAGTTAATTCACCCCTCCACTTT. It encodes CASSIGTVNSPLHF.

This clone was picked up one time. The chain uses TRBV25-1 and TRBJ2-7, with D maybe TRBD2 (7 bases). The germline V and J ends were trimmed by 3 bases and 6 bases, with 18 bases remaining between them. Germline V CDR1 and CDR2: MGHDK, SYGVNS. The CDR3 sequence is 15 residues long. CDR3 in DNA: TGTGCCAGCAGTGACCGGGAGGCAGGGGCGCGCGAGCAGTACTTC. It specifies CASSDREAGAREQYF.

This sequence joins TRBV27 and TRBJ2-3; TRBD2 matches at 9 bases. Trimming cost V 2 bases and J 2 bases; bases outside gene matches: 2. Germline V gene lookup returns CDR1 MNHEY and CDR2 SMNVEV (reference sequence). The CDR3 is made up of 15 amino acids. This chain's CDR3 is CASSLLAGSTDTQYF. The DNA of the CDR3 is TGTGCCAGCAGTTTACTAGCGGGGTCCACAGATACGCAGTATTTT.

The chain links TRBV4-1 to TRBJ1-4, with a weak D call TRBD1 (6 bases). Per the germline V gene, CDR1 is MGHRA and CDR2 is YSYEKL. This CDR3 is 16 amino acids long. V lost 2 bases to trimming and J lost 8 bases, with 18 bases between them. CDR3 bases: TGCGCCAGCAGCCAACCATCGGACGGGCAGGGGGAAAAACTGTTTTTT. Protein sequence: CASSQPSDGQGEKLFF.

J is TRBJ2-5 and V is TRBV13, with 7 bases identical to TRBD2. The trim removed 3 bases at V and 3 bases at J, leaving 4 bases unmatched. Germline V lookup: CDR1 PRHDT, CDR2 FYEKMQ (reference sequence). The CDR3 runs 14 residues. The CDR3 region is CASSFGGGKETQYF. The DNA for the CDR3 is TGTGCCAGCAGCTTTGGGGGGGGTAAAGAGACCCAGTACTTC. Looking up the rest from reference TRBV13 and TRBJ2-5 gives the full variable domain: AAGVIQSPRHLIKEKRETATLKCYPIPRHDTVYWYQQGPGQDPQFLISFYEKMQSDKGSIPDRFSAQQFSDYHSELNMSSLELGDSALYFCASSFGGGKETQYFGPGTRLLVL.

The sample holds one count of this clone. This chain connects TRBV2 to TRBJ2-7; 9 nucleotides align to TRBD1. V was pared by 3 bases and J by 1 base, with 7 bases of the junction left unmatched. CDR3 size: 16 residues. Germline-derived CDR1 and CDR2 are SNHLY and FYNNEI. In nucleotides, the CDR3 is TGTGCCAGCAGTGATGACCCGGGACAGGGATCCTACGAGCAGTACTTC. The encoded protein is CASSDDPGQGSYEQYF.

The chain combines TRBV4-1 with TRBJ1-3, with D uncertain. Trimming shortened V by 4 bases and J by 1 base, and 11 bases separated the two germline ends. The CDR3 runs 15 residues. Germline assignment: CDR1 MGHRA and CDR2 YSYEKL. The CDR3 region is CASSLSPISGNTIYF. The CDR3 DNA reads TGCGCCAGCAGCCTTAGTCCCATATCTGGAAACACCATATATTTT.

DNA of the CDR3: TGTGCCAGCAGTGACACCGGGGTCCGGCCCCAGCATTTT. Translating it yields CASSDTGVRPQHF. The rearrangement joins TRBV6-4 to TRBJ1-5, with no clear D. The germline CDR1 and CDR2 sequences are MRHNA and SNTAGT. V gave up 2 bases and J gave up 9 bases, with 11 bases separating them. The CDR3 extends over 13 amino acids.

The chain uses TRBV9 and TRBJ2-1; 8 nucleotides align to TRBD1. The ends lost 4 bases at V and 8 bases at J; junction bases unmatched: 8. Germline CDR1 reads SGDLS; CDR2 reads YYNGEE. CDR3 length: 14 residues. CDR3 residues: CASSTQGAMDEQFF. In nucleotides, the CDR3 is TGTGCCAGCAGCACTCAGGGGGCTATGGATGAGCAGTTCTTC.

This chain links TRBV9 with TRBJ2-2; D gene unclear. Trimming removed 4 bases from V and 5 bases from J, with 18 bases in between. Per the germline V gene, CDR1 is SGDLS and CDR2 is YYNGEE. The CDR3 is 16 residues long. This chain's CDR3 is CASSPAEIPLTGELFF. The CDR3 coding sequence is TGTGCCAGCAGCCCGGCGGAAATCCCACTTACCGGGGAGCTGTTTTTT.

Turning to this clone: Other DNA sequences within the sample encode an identical CDR3. The gene calls are TRBV2 and TRBJ2-7, with 8 positions matching TRBD2. CDR1 and CDR2 from the germline V gene are SNHLY and FYNNEI. The CDR3 spans 14 residues. Germline trimming cut 6 bases from V and 7 bases from J; bases unmatched to any gene: 11. CDR3: CASSGTSGGGEQYF. CDR3 nucleotides: TGTGCCAGCAGCGGGACCAGCGGGGGTGGGGAGCAGTACTTC.

The genes are TRBV9 and TRBJ1-1; TRBD1 matches at 8 bases. Germline V gives CDR1 SGDLS, CDR2 YYNGEE. J was trimmed by 1 base and V by 5 bases; bases with no gene match: 10. The CDR3 consists of 16 residues. The CDR3 coding sequence is TGTGCCAGCAGTCAGACAGGGGCCCTATCGAACACTGAAGCTTTCTTT. Translation: CASSQTGALSNTEAFF.

V and J are TRBV11-2 and TRBJ2-5; 13 nucleotides line up with TRBD2. This CDR3 region has 16 residues. Trimming cost V 5 bases and J 10 bases; bases outside gene matches: 13. Per the germline V gene, CDR1 is SGHAT and CDR2 is FQNNGV. The CDR3 sequence is CASSTLEGTSGTLQYF. In DNA, the CDR3 is TGTGCCAGCAGCACGTTGGAGGGGACTAGCGGGACCCTCCAGTACTTC.

The gene calls are TRBV6-1 and TRBJ1-5; tentatively, D is TRBD1 (5 bases). Deletions cut 3 bases from V and 2 bases from J, with 11 bases between. This CDR3 is built from 15 residues. Germline CDR1 is MNHNS and CDR2 is SASEGT. CDR3 residues: CASSDGGSGNQPQHF. The DNA for the CDR3 is TGTGCCAGCAGTGATGGGGGGTCGGGCAATCAGCCCCAGCATTTT.

This clone was seen just once. The genes are TRBV6-1 and TRBJ1-1; D uncertain. This CDR3 region has 15 residues. Germline-derived CDR1 and CDR2 are MNHNS and SASEGT. The V and J ends lost 1 base and 8 bases respectively, with 17 bases between them. The CDR3 here is CASSEGPTVRPEAFF. The CDR3 DNA sequence: TGTGCCAGCAGTGAAGGCCCCACAGTCCGCCCAGAAGCTTTCTTT.

The V call is TRBV9, the J call TRBJ1-3, with D possibly being TRBD1 (5 bases). Trimming pared 6 bases from V and 0 bases from J, leaving 13 bases between. Looked up from germline, CDR1 is SGDLS and CDR2 is YYNGEE. The CDR3 has 15 amino acids. The CDR3 protein is CASMQGIGSGNTIYF. Written as DNA, the CDR3 is TGTGCCAGCATGCAGGGAATCGGCTCTGGAAACACCATATATTTT.

The V call is TRBV10-2, the J call TRBJ1-2, with TRBD1 matching over 7 bases. From germline, CDR1 is WSHSY and CDR2 SAAADI. The length of the CDR3 is 15 residues. Trimming cost V 5 bases and J 6 bases; bases outside gene matches: 12. Here the CDR3 reads CASSRIDREENGYTF. As DNA, the CDR3 is TGCGCCAGCAGTAGGATCGACAGGGAGGAAAATGGCTACACCTTC.

The rearrangement joins TRBV6-5 to TRBJ1-1; D might be TRBD1 (6 bases). The CDR3 runs to 13 residues. CDR1 and CDR2 (germline): MNHEY, SVGAGI. V gave up 2 bases and J gave up 4 bases, with 8 bases separating them. CDR3 loop: CASSYGQPTEAFF. CDR3 nucleotide sequence: TGTGCCAGCAGTTACGGACAGCCCACTGAAGCTTTCTTT.

The chain couples TRBV12-5 to TRBJ2-7; a weak D match, TRBD2 (5 bases). Germline lookup yields CDR1 LGHNT and CDR2 FRNRAP. This CDR3 is 15 amino acids long. Trimming took 6 bases from V and 2 from J, leaving 17 bases between them. Here the CDR3 reads CASGTPTKGAYEQYF. The CDR3 nucleotides are TGTGCTAGTGGAACCCCGACTAAGGGTGCCTACGAGCAGTACTTC.

This clone has a single count. The chain combines TRBV9 with TRBJ2-2; D may be TRBD2 (5 bases). Per the germline V gene, CDR1 is SGDLS and CDR2 is YYNGEE. Trimming removed 3 bases at V and 4 bases at J, with 13 bases between. The CDR3 is made up of 15 amino acids. The CDR3 DNA reads as TGTGCCAGCAGCGGACGGGGTGTAATCACCGGGGAGCTGTTTTTT. This gives the protein CASSGRGVITGELFF.

This chain connects TRBV7-8 to TRBJ2-7, with TRBD2 matching 11 bases. V lost 8 bases, J lost 4 bases, and 4 bases stayed unmatched. In germline, CDR1 is SGHVS, CDR2 FQNEAQ. This CDR3 is built from 13 residues. CDR3 nucleotides: TGTGCCAGCGCGGGACTAGCGGATTACGAGCAGTACTTC. It codes for CASAGLADYEQYF.

In the case of this clone: Distinct nucleotide sequences in the sample also encode this CDR3. The V call is TRBV6-5, the J call TRBJ1-1; D unclear. The V gene lost 6 bases and the J gene lost 1 base, with 6 bases spanning the gap. The germline gives CDR1 MNHEY, CDR2 SVGAGI. This CDR3 region has 12 residues. The CDR3 coding sequence is TGTGCCAGCAGCAGACAGAACACTGAAGCTTTCTTT. This codes for CASSRQNTEAFF.